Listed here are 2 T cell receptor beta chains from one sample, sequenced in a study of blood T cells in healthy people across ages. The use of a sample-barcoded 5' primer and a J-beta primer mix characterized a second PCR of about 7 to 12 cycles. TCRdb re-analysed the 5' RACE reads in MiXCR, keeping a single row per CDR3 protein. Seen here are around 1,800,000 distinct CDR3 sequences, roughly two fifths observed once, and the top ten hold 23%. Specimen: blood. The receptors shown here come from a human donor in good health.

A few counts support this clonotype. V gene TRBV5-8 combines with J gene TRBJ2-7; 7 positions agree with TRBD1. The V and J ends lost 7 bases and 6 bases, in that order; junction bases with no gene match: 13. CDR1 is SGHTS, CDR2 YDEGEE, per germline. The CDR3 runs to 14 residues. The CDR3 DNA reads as TGTGCCAGCCGCCCCCGGGACAGATCGGCCGAGCAGTACTTC. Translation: CASRPRDRSAEQYF.

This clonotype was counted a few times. The CDR3 DNA follows: TGTGCCAGCAAGACCGACAGGGGGCTAGGATACGAGCAGTACTTC. Translation gives CASKTDRGLGYEQYF. The chain combines TRBV2 with TRBJ2-7; 10 bases fit TRBD1. Germline V gene data show CDR1 as SNHLY and CDR2 as FYNNEI. After removal of 7 bases from V and 4 bases from J, the junction contained 10 bases not matched to a gene. This CDR3 spans 15 amino acids.